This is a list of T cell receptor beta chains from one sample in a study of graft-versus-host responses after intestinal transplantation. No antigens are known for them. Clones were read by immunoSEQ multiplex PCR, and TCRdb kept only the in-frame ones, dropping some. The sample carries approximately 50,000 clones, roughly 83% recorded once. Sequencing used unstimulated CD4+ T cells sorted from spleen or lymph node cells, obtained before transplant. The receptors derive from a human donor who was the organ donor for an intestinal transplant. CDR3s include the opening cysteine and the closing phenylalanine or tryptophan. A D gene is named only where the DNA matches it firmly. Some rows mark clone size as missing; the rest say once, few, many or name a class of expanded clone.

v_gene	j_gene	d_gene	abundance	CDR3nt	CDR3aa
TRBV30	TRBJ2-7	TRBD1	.	TGTGCCTGGAGGACAGGGGGCTACGAGCAGTACTTC	CAWRTGGYEQYF
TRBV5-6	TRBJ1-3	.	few	TGTGCCAGCAGCTTTGGGACGAGCTCTGGAAACACCATATATTTT	CASSFGTSSGNTIYF
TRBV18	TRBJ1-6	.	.	TGTGCCAGCTCACCGAAGGTTAGCTCCTATAATTCACCCCTCCACTTT	CASSPKVSSYNSPLHF
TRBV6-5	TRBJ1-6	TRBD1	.	TGTGCCAGCAGTCGCAGGGGGGGTTCACCCCTCCACTTT	CASSRRGGSPLHF
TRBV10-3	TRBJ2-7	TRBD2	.	TGTGCCATCCGGGGCGCGGGAGTCCGTAGCGAGCAGTGCTTC	CAIRGAGVRSEQCF
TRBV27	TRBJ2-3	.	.	TGTGCCAGCAGACCCACAGGACCCAGCACAGATACGCAGTATTTT	CASRPTGPSTDTQYF
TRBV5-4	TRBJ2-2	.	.	TGTGCCAGCAGCTTGCGGCAAAACACCGGGGAGCTGTTTTTT	CASSLRQNTGELFF
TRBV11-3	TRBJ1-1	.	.	TGTGCCAGCAGCTTAAAGGCGAACACTGAAGCTTTCTTT	CASSLKANTEAFF
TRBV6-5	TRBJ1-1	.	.	TGTGCCAGCCTACGTGGGGCGGATTGGACTGAAGCTTTCTTT	CASLRGADWTEAFF
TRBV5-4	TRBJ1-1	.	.	TGTGCCAGCAGCTTTCTAGACAGATCGAGGGATGAAGCTTTCTTT	CASSFLDRSRDEAFF
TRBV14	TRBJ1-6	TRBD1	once	TGTGCCAGCAGCCGGACAGGGGTTACACCCCTCCACTTT	CASSRTGVTPLHF
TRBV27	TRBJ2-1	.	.	TGTGCCAGCAGTTCCAGGAGTTACAATGAGCAGTTCTTC	CASSSRSYNEQFF
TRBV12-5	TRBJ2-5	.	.	TGTGCTAGTGGTTTGGTAGGGGGGGCCCAGTACTTC	CASGLVGGAQYF
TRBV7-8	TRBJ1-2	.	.	TGTGCCAGCAGCCACGTACCCGGTGGCTACACCTTC	CASSHVPGGYTF
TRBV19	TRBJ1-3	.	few	TGTGCCAGTAGGTCAACAGGGTCCTCTGGAAACACCATATATTTT	CASRSTGSSGNTIYF
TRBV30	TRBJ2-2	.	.	TGTGCCTGGAAACGTGGCGGGGAGCTGTTTTTT	CAWKRGGELFF
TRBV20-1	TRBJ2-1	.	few	TGCAGTGCTAGAGACTACAATGAGCAGTTCTTC	CSARDYNEQFF
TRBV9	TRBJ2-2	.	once	TGTGCCAGCAGCGCGAACACCGGGGAGCTGTTTTTT	CASSANTGELFF
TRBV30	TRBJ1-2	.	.	TGTACCTGGAGGACAAACTATGGCTACACCTTC	CTWRTNYGYTF
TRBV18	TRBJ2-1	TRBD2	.	TGTGCCAGCTCTCCCCTAGCGGGGGAGCCCAACAATGAGCAGTTCTTC	CASSPLAGEPNNEQFF
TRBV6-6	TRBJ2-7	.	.	TGTGCCAGCAGCCCTATTGGGGTAATCCTCCACGAGCAGTACTTC	CASSPIGVILHEQYF
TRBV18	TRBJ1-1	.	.	TGTGCCAGCTCACCACAAGATTTAGATAGCACTGAAGCTTTCTTT	CASSPQDLDSTEAFF
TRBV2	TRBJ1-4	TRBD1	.	TGTGCCAGCACCGGGACAGGGGCCGGGACTAATGAAAAACTGTTTTTT	CASTGTGAGTNEKLFF
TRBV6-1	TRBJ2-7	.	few	TGTGCCAGCAGTGAAGCCCAGGACAGCTCCTACGAGCAGTACTTC	CASSEAQDSSYEQYF
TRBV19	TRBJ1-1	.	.	TGTGCCAGTAGTATTCTGGCAGGCAGAGAGGCTTTCTTT	CASSILAGREAFF